The source of this T cell receptor beta chain is a study of blood T cell repertoires in COVID-19. Whole-study context: Acute-phase and convalescent COVID-19 samples originated in the United States, Italy and Spain.

Libraries were prepared by immunoSEQ multiplex PCR; TCRdb keeps only in-frame clonotypes and omits some of them. The data hold hundreds of thousands of clones, with approximately 90% observed a single time. The source is a woman aged 60-70 years in a cohort exposed to, infected with or recovered from COVID-19 (not recorded which). What was sequenced was PBMCs or T cells enriched from blood (not recorded which).

The CDR3 bases are TGTGCCAGCAGCCTTCCTGACGGGACAGCAATGAACGAGCAGTACTTC. Protein: CASSLPDGTAMNEQYF. This chain connects TRBV3-1 (or the pseudogene TRBV3-2) to TRBJ2-7; 7 nucleotides agree with TRBD1. From germline, CDR1 is LGHDT and CDR2 YNNKEL (reference sequence). CDR3 length equals 16 residues. With V trimmed by 4 bases and J by 5 bases, 14 bases remained unmatched.